This record looks at one TCR beta chain sequence and its context. The record originates from a study of blood T cell repertoires in COVID-19. The CDR3 is made up of 12 amino acids. Germline-derived CDR1 and CDR2 are MDHEN and SYDVKM. V dropped 7 bases and J dropped 2 bases, with 9 bases sitting between them. This table comes from immunoSEQ multiplex PCR, and its TCRdb copy is limited to in-frame clones, with some not included. The sample lists about 46,000 clones, over 70% occurring once. The V gene is TRBV28, the J gene TRBJ2-7; D not resolved. Material for sequencing was peripheral blood. The TCR comes from a human donor in a cohort sampled during active COVID-19. In nucleotides, the CDR3 is TGTGCCAGCATGGGCCGCACCTACGAGCAGTACTTC. Translation gives CASMGRTYEQYF.